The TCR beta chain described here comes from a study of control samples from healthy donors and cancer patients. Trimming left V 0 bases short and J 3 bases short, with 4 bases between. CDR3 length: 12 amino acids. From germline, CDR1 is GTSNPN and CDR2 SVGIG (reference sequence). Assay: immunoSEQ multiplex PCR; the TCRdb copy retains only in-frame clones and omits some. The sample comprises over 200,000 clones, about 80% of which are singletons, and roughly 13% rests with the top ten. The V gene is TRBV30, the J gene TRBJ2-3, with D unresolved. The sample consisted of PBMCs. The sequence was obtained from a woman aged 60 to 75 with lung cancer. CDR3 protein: CAWSVTTDTQYF. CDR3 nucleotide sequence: TGTGCCTGGAGTGTAACTACAGATACGCAGTATTTT. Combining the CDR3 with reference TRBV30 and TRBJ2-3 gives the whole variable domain SQTIHQWPATLVQPVGSPLSLECTVEGTSNPNLYWYRQAAGRGLQLLFYSVGIGQISSEVPQNLSASRPQDRQFILSSKKLLLSDSGFYLCAWSVTTDTQYFGPGTRLTVL.